This entry describes one TCR beta chain. Its antigen remains unidentified. Per-base quality was not reported, and no clone a single base away is much larger than it. Libraries were made using PCR. DNA from cultured CD4+ T cells was subjected to TCR sequencing with the Oncomine TCR Beta short-read assay at the Johns Hopkins FTIC core. Genomic DNA was extracted from the cultured CD4+ T cells with the QIAamp micro DNA kit. Oncomine TCR Beta libraries from cultured CD4+ T cells were pooled using unique dual indexes and sequenced on an Illumina iSeq 100. As for how the authors treated the data: Non-productive sequences were filtered out, and CDR3s that did not start with C, did not end with F or W, or were shorter than 7 amino acids were discarded. The MANAFEST web application was used to identify antigen-specific clonotypes by comparing peptide-stimulated wells against reference wells and other culture wells. Positive clones required FDR below 0.05, an odds ratio above 5, and productive frequency above 0.1% in at least two of three replicate wells. Cross-reactive clonotypes were defined as significantly expanded in both SARS-CoV-2 spike wells and at least one common cold coronavirus spike condition. Using R version 3.6.1, CDR3 homology was evaluated through Levenshtein distances (stringdist) along with unrooted phylogenetic trees (ape). Using fastp trimming at Q25 and MiXCR clonotype assembly, TCRdb reanalyzed the public sequencing data and kept in-frame beta chains. Duplicate CDR3 protein sequences are folded into a single record with the most common DNA and genes. TCRdb's processing, not the study's, gives the V and J calls here. Within this sample are 15,000 or so distinct CDR3 sequences, with 40% to 50% of them counted one time only. 3.7% of the sample comes from the top ten.

From the cysteine up to the phenylalanine, the CDR3 has a length of 14 residues. Only CDR3 DNA remains: 42 bases, in frame from the first base. CDR1 and CDR2 are drawn from the germline V gene: SGHVS, FNYEAQ. A distance of 20 bases separates the germline ends of V and J, which lose 5 bases and 11 bases respectively. This sample was included in a study of vaccination and CD4 T cells after COVID-19 (dated by TCRdb to the early 2020s). With regard to the full study: Every convalescent patient had a positive nasal swab PCR test for SARS-CoV-2, with mild disease in roughly 10 patients and severe disease in one. Post-COVID blood samples were collected from convalescent patients a median of approximately 93 days after diagnosis, with a range of about 35 to 170 days. Post-vaccine blood samples were collected a median of about 72 days after the second vaccine dose, ranging from about 12 to 241 days. Participants received two doses of either the Pfizer-BioNTech BNT162b2 vaccine (n=8) or the Moderna mRNA-1273 vaccine (n=2). Six males and four females were included in the convalescent cohort, with two Hispanic individuals, seven Caucasians, two Asians and one multiracial person represented. As controls, cultures received a CEFX viral epitope pool (the positive control), an HIV-1 Nef peptide pool (the negative control), or no peptide at all. In 10 COVID-19 convalescent patients and 4 infection-naive healthy vaccine recipients, the spike-specific CD4+ TCR repertoire before mRNA vaccination was compared with the repertoire after mRNA vaccination. The cultures were stimulated with overlapping spike peptide pools from SARS-CoV-2 and from the common cold coronaviruses HCoV-NL63, HCoV-OC43 and HCoV-229E.

The sample's treatment or condition label, decoded: approximately nine-day PBMC culture with coronavirus spike peptide pools or control peptides (ViraFEST assay). To expand antigen-specific T cells with peptide pools and then pick out the expanded clonotypes through TCR sequencing, the study relied on the ViraFEST assay. The positive SARS-CoV-2 PCR tests of the convalescent patients were dated from March to December 2020, before the Alpha, Beta and Delta variants emerged in the United States. Each well held about 2 million PBMCs cultured in IMDM containing roughly 5% human AB serum and approximately 9.8 IU/ml IL-2, with around 9.2 ug/ml peptide pools added. On days 3 and 7, half of the culture medium was replaced with fresh IL-2-containing medium. After roughly nine days of culture, CD4+ T cells were isolated by negative selection using the EasySep CD4+ T cell isolation kit. Ficoll-Paque Plus gradient centrifugation was used to isolate PBMCs from whole blood, and the isolated PBMCs were then either used fresh or cryopreserved at -140C. In general, triplicate wells were set up for every culture condition.

Findings and caveats that apply to the study as a whole: The number of convalescent patients in the study was relatively small, and the study did not examine early timepoints following natural infection. In convalescent patients, a median about 90% of post-vaccine SARS-CoV-2-reactive clones were detected only after vaccination, and vaccine-specific priming was suggested by this finding. In convalescent patients, nearly all vaccine-specific clones (304 of 307) were found to be mono-reactive for SARS-CoV-2 spike rather than cross-reactive with common cold coronaviruses. Although the median number of SARS-CoV-2-reactive clonotypes went up from some 23 after infection to about 38 after vaccination, the increase was not significant.

Sequenced sample: CD4+ T cells from blood, cultured in vitro. In this chain, TRBV7-6 is recombined with TRBJ2-3, and TRBD2 may be the D gene, going by 5 matching bases. The TCR comes from a human donor who had recovered from COVID-19. In nucleotides, the sequence is TGTGCCAGCAGCAATATAGCGACCGGGGTAGGGCAGTATTTT. Its product reads: CASSNIATGVGQYF.